The 5 T cell receptor beta chains below were found in one sample sequenced in a study of tissue T cells after allogeneic stem cell transplantation. Assay used: immunoSEQ multiplex PCR; TCRdb lists only in-frame clones, some missing. The table includes roughly 25,000 clones, less than 75% detected once. Here the sequenced sample was tissue from the ileum, taken at autopsy. Source of these receptors: a female donor older than 55 with lung cancer.

In this sample, this clone turned up once. The chain is built from TRBV7-9 and TRBJ2-7, with 11 positions matching TRBD1. The CDR3 covers 14 residues. CDR1 is SEHNR and CDR2 is FQNEAQ in the germline V gene (reference sequence). J was trimmed by 3 bases and V by 3 bases; bases with no gene match: 1. The CDR3 region has the DNA TGTGCCAGCAGCTTGGGACAGGGGGGCTACGAGCAGTACTTC. This encodes CASSLGQGGYEQYF.

The genes are TRBV7-2 and TRBJ1-5; TRBD1 matches at 7 bases. CDR3 size: 15 residues. The germline CDR1 and CDR2 sequences are SGHTA and FQGNSA. J was trimmed by 4 bases and V by 5 bases; bases with no gene match: 8. Here the CDR3 reads CASSPGTAKNQPQHF. The DNA of the CDR3 is TGTGCCAGCAGCCCGGGGACAGCCAAGAATCAGCCCCAGCATTTT.

The V call is TRBV7-3, the J call TRBJ1-2; weak D call: TRBD1 (5 bases). CDR1 and CDR2 from the germline V gene are SGHTA and FQGTGA. This CDR3 comprises 16 residues. Deletions cut 4 bases from V and 0 bases from J, with 15 bases between. The CDR3 sequence is CASSWGGRRSNYGYTF. The DNA of the CDR3 is TGTGCCAGCAGCTGGGGCGGCAGGCGCTCTAACTATGGCTACACCTTC.

The chain carries TRBV15 and TRBJ2-6; weak D call: TRBD2 (6 bases). CDR3 length equals 21 residues. V gave up 3 bases and J gave up 0 bases, with 24 bases separating them. The V gene's germline CDR1 is LNHNV and CDR2 YYDKDF (reference sequence). The CDR3 region has the DNA TGTGCCACCAGCAGTGGGGGGTGGTGGGGTCCCCTTCTCTCTGGGGCCAACGTCCTGACTTTC. Its protein is CATSSGGWWGPLLSGANVLTF.

The chain is built from TRBV5-1 and TRBJ2-4, with 15 bases fitting TRBD2. This CDR3 spans 23 amino acids. J was trimmed by 0 bases and V by 1 base; bases with no gene match: 17. CDR1 is SGHRS and CDR2 is YFSETQ in the germline V gene. CDR3 protein: CASSLNPGLAGGTGSIAKNIQYF. The CDR3 DNA reads as TGCGCCAGCAGCTTGAACCCGGGACTAGCGGGAGGCACGGGGTCGATAGCCAAAAACATTCAGTACTTC.